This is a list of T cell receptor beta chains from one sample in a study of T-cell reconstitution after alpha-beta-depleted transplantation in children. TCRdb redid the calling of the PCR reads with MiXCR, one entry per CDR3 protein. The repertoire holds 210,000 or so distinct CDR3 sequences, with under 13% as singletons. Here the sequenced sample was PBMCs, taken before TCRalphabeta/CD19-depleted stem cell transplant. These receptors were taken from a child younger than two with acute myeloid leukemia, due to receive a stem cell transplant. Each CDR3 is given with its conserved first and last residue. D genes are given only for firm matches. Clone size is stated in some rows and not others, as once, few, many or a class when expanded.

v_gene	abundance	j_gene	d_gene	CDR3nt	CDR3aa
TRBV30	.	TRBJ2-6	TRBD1	TGTGCCTGCTCGGGACAGTTAAACTCTGGGGCCAACGTCCTGACTTTC	CACSGQLNSGANVLTF
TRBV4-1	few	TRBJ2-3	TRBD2	TGCGCCAGCAGCCAAGATAGCGGGAGGGCCGATACGCAGTATTTT	CASSQDSGRADTQYF
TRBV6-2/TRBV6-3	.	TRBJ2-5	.	TGTGCCAGCAGCTCGACCGTGGAGACCCAGTACTTC	CASSSTVETQYF
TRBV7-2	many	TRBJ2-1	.	TGTGCCAGCAGCTTTGTAGCGGAGCGATACAATGAGCAGTTCTTC	CASSFVAERYNEQFF
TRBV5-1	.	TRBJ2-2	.	TGCGCCAGCAGCTTGGAAATGAACACCGGGGAGCTGTTTTTT	CASSLEMNTGELFF
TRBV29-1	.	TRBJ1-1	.	TGCAGCGTTCCGGCGGGACTGAACACTGAAGCTTTCTTT	CSVPAGLNTEAFF
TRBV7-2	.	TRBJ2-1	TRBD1	TGTGCCAGCAGCCCTAGACAGGGGACAAAGTACAATGAGCAGTTCTTC	CASSPRQGTKYNEQFF
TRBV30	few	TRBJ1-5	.	TGTGCCTGGAGTACGGTAGGGGATCAGCCCCAGCATTTT	CAWSTVGDQPQHF
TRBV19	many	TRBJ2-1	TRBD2	TGTGCCAGTAGTTCAAGACTAGCGGGGTTCTACAATGAGCAGTTCTTC	CASSSRLAGFYNEQFF
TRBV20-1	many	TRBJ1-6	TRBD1	TGCAGTGCTAGAGCGGGACAGGTCAATTCACCCCTCCACTTT	CSARAGQVNSPLHF
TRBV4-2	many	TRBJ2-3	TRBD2	TGTGCCAGCAGCCAAGATCGCGGGAGGGCCACAGATACGCAGTATTTT	CASSQDRGRATDTQYF
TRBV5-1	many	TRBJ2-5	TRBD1	TGCGCCAGCAGGCCTGGGACAGGGGGTGAGACCCAGTACTTC	CASRPGTGGETQYF
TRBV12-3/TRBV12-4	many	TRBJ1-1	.	TGTGCCAGCAGTGAGGGCCCCGGCTGGCTATGGTTT	CASSEGPGWLWF
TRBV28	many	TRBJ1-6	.	TGTGCCAGCAGTTTTGACGGATCTTCATCCTCACCCCTCCACTTT	CASSFDGSSSSPLHF
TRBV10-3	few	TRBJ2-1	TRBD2	TGTGCCATCAGGGCTAGCGGGGGTAATGAGCAGTTCTTC	CAIRASGGNEQFF
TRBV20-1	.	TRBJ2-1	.	TGCAGTGCTAGAGATAAGGGAGGAGTGAATGAGCAGTTCTTC	CSARDKGGVNEQFF
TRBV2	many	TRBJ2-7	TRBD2	TGTGCCACCGAGCCTTCTCTAGCGGCCCTTGGAGAGCAGTACTTC	CATEPSLAALGEQYF
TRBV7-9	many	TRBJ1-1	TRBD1	TGTGCCAGCAGCTGGTCCGGGACAGGAGGGACTGAAGCTTTCTTT	CASSWSGTGGTEAFF
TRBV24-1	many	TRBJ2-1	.	TGTGCCACCAGTGATCCCACTGGTGTAGGTGCCTACAATGAGCAGTTCTTC	CATSDPTGVGAYNEQFF
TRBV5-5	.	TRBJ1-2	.	TGTGCCAGCAGCTGGACCGGGACAAATAACTATGGCTACACCTTC	CASSWTGTNNYGYTF
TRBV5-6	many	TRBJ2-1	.	TGTGCCAGCAGCTTGATTAATGAGCAGTTCTTC	CASSLINEQFF
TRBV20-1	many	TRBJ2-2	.	TGCAGTGCTAGACTAGCGATCACCGGGGAGCTGTTTTTT	CSARLAITGELFF